This TCR beta chain was recorded in a study of blood T cell repertoires in COVID-19. The V end lost 4 bases, the J end lost 0 bases, and 9 bases lay between the germline ends. This CDR3 contains 14 residues. The V gene's germline CDR1 is SGHRS and CDR2 YFSETQ. The study assigned cohorts using participant-reported clinical history. In the authors' workflow: Estimates of nucleated cell counts were drawn from the amplification of reference gene primers. The method was immunoSEQ multiplex PCR; TCRdb's version includes in-frame clones alone and lacks a portion of them. Clonal size and the V and J genes are those of that table, whereas D and trimming came from the DNA. The data show 200,000 to 300,000 clones, with more than 70% seen just once and around 1.3% held by the top ten.

Sequencing used PBMCs or T cells enriched from blood (not recorded which). The chain couples TRBV5-1 to TRBJ2-3, with D possibly being TRBD2 (6 bases). This TCR was sampled from a woman between 40 and 50 years old with acute COVID-19. The CDR3 loop reads CASSISGSTDTQYF. DNA of the CDR3: TGCGCCAGCAGCATTAGCGGAAGCACAGATACGCAGTATTTT.